The rows below give T cell receptor beta chains drawn from one sample of a study of shared clonotypes between healthy human individuals. Measured with immunoSEQ multiplex PCR; TCRdb has only the in-frame clones, and not every one. The repertoire holds around 530,000 clones, with roughly 72% as singletons. Sequencing input: PBMCs. The receptors stem from a woman between 35 and 50 years old in good health. Some clones in this sample may be carry-over from other donors' samples. Both conserved end residues are part of each CDR3. A D gene is named only where the DNA matches it firmly. Rows give clone size only sometimes, using once, few, many, or a class for an expanded clone.

j_call d_call clone_size v_call cdr3_nt cdr3_aa
TRBJ1-1 . . TRBV10-3 TGTGCCAGCAGTGAAGTGACGGGGGTAGCTGAAGCTTTCTTT CASSEVTGVAEAFF
TRBJ1-6 TRBD1 once TRBV10-3 TGTGCCATCAGTGAATCGACAGGGAATTCACCCCTCCACTTT CAISESTGNSPLHF
TRBJ2-2 . few TRBV7-6 TGTGCCAGCAGCTGGGACGCGAATGGGGAGCTGTTTTTT CASSWDANGELFF
TRBJ1-1 . . TRBV28 TGTGCCAGCAGTTTAAACAGGGTGGGAGCTTTCTTT CASSLNRVGAFF
TRBJ2-1 TRBD2 . TRBV28 TGTGCCAGCACCCCAGCCGGGACTAGCGGGCCCAGGAGCTCCTACAATGAGCAGTTCTTC CASTPAGTSGPRSSYNEQFF
TRBJ2-2 TRBD2 . TRBV10-2 TGCGCCAGCAGTTCTCGAACTAGCGGGAGGGTTACCGGGGAGCTGTTTTTT CASSSRTSGRVTGELFF
TRBJ2-3 TRBD2 . TRBV28 TGTGCCAGCAGTCTGGGGACTAGCGGGAGGGCTAGCACAGATACGCAGTATTTT CASSLGTSGRASTDTQYF
TRBJ2-1 . . TRBV7-6 TGTGCCAGCAGCCGGAGACTGTGGAATGAGCAGTTCTTC CASSRRLWNEQFF
TRBJ2-3 TRBD2 . TRBV5-1 TGCGCCAGCAGCTCCCTGACTAGCGGGAGGGTGGGAGATACGCAGTATTTT CASSSLTSGRVGDTQYF
TRBJ2-5 TRBD2 . TRBV7-2 TGTGCCAGCAGCTTCACTAGCGGGAGCGGAGAGACCCAGTACTTC CASSFTSGSGETQYF
TRBJ2-3 . . TRBV28 TGTGCCAGCAGCCCATCCACAGATACGCAGTATTTT CASSPSTDTQYF
TRBJ1-2 . . TRBV30 TGTGCCTGGGCGTCTAGGGCGGCTTGGGGCTACACCTTC CAWASRAAWGYTF
TRBJ1-5 . . TRBV28 TGTGCCAGCAGTTCCCCCCAGCCCCAGCATTTT CASSSPQPQHF